The present entry profiles one T cell receptor beta chain with its context. Its specificity is not known. The data derive from a study of OX40 agonist ivuxolimab in advanced cancers. Study at large: Patients in the trial were receiving intravenous ivuxolimab every 2 weeks, at doses of 0.01 to 10 mg/kg. Three patients got partial responses; one had hepatocellular carcinoma and two had cutaneous melanoma.

Generated by immunoSEQ multiplex PCR, the TCRdb table keeps only in-frame clones and is missing some. This sample carries 150,000 to 180,000 clones, 90% to 95% of them seen once, and the ten largest clones take approximately 0.32%. Points from the study as a whole: In CD8+ T cells, expanded clones were on average more numerous than in CD4+. Clonal expansion was seen in CD4+ and CD8+ blood T cells by week 6 at 0.1 to 3.0 mg/kg.

Per the germline V gene, CDR1 is SGHTA and CDR2 is FQGNSA. There are 14 residues in the CDR3. The ends lost 1 base at V and 4 bases at J; junction bases unmatched: 4. This chain links TRBV7-2 with TRBJ2-7, with 7 bases aligning to TRBD1. Source: CD4+ or CD8+ T cells sorted from blood, taken in a trial of the OX40 agonist ivuxolimab. The TCR sequence derives from an adult with an advanced solid tumor such as melanoma, head and neck, liver or kidney cancer. The chain's CDR3 is CASSLDRGKYEQYF. The CDR3 nucleotides are TGTGCCAGCAGCTTAGACAGGGGAAAATACGAGCAGTACTTC.